These T cell receptor beta chains were read from a single sample in a study of blood T cell repertoires in COVID-19. TCRdb's copy holds only in-frame clones and misses some; the assay was immunoSEQ multiplex PCR. The sample gives around 150,000 clones, around 79% of which show up once; roughly 2.9% is in the top ten. Sequenced: PBMCs or T cells enriched from blood (not recorded which). The origin of the receptors is a woman in her forties or fifties who had recovered from COVID-19. CDR3s leave out the opening cysteine and the closing phenylalanine or tryptophan.

j_gene,v_gene,CDR3aa
TRBJ1-5,TRBV28,ASSSQLGDRGRQPQH
TRBJ2-3,TRBV30,AWRLNGAAADTQY
TRBJ2-7,TRBV19,ASSTTSGSNEQY
TRBJ2-7,TRBV24-1,ATSQYRDRASYEQY
TRBJ1-4,TRBV11-2,ASSLDGGGMGEKLF
TRBJ2-1,TRBV28,ASSSGDRVDNEQF
TRBJ2-1,TRBV19,ASGLAGRYNEQF
TRBJ2-5,TRBV4-1,ASSPQGGATETQY
TRBJ2-1,TRBV7-3,ASSPLQPYNEQF
TRBJ1-2,TRBV9,ASSVTLGLNYGYT
TRBJ2-5,TRBV24-1,ATSEGQVSPQETQY
TRBJ2-3,TRBV6-2/TRBV6-3,ASSRLAVSDTQY
TRBJ1-2,TRBV12-3/TRBV12-4,ASSENSNYGYT
TRBJ2-7,TRBV10-3,AITEGLAGPTYEQY
TRBJ1-5,TRBV2,ASRATGGSQPQH
TRBJ2-1,TRBV28,ASLSLAGAYNEQF
TRBJ1-6,TRBV7-3,ASSRNPGTGLYNSPLH
TRBJ1-5,TRBV15,ATSSREGARQPQH
TRBJ2-1,TRBV7-3,ASSLAGGYNEQF
TRBJ2-2,TRBV14,ASSPRRGNTGELF
TRBJ2-7,TRBV9,ASSPSLGTGAYEQY
TRBJ2-2,TRBV27,ASTPRDLPTGELF